The 3 T cell receptor beta chains reported below all come from one sample, sequenced in a study of CD8 T cells in Susac syndrome. When the RNA was reverse transcribed, random hexamers were used with an input of about 0.5 to 1 ug. MiXCR, run by TCRdb on the immunoSEQ multiplex PCR reads, gives a single entry per CDR3 protein. The table lists approximately 190,000 distinct CDR3 sequences, under 95% of them singletons. The sample consisted of CD4+ T cells from PBMCs. The source of these receptors is a human donor in good health.

This chain joins TRBV7-2 and TRBJ2-5; D is undetermined. The germline V gene has CDR1 SGHTA and CDR2 FQGNSA. There are 14 residues in the CDR3. The V end lost 5 bases, the J end lost 3 bases, and 13 bases lay between the germline ends. Here the CDR3 reads CASSPSWAEETQYF. The CDR3 coding sequence is TGTGCCAGCAGCCCCTCGTGGGCTGAAGAGACCCAGTACTTC.

V usage is TRBV6-5 and J usage is TRBJ2-3; 7 bases line up with TRBD2. The CDR3 is 18 amino acids. Trimming cost V 4 bases and J 2 bases; bases outside gene matches: 15. Germline V lookup: CDR1 MNHEY, CDR2 SVGAGI. In nucleotides, the CDR3 is TGTGCCAGCAGTTTGGGATTTGGGGCGGGAGTTAACACAGATACGCAGTATTTT. Protein product: CASSLGFGAGVNTDTQYF.

The V and J genes are TRBV29-1 and TRBJ1-1; D possibly corresponds to TRBD1 (5 bases). The V gene lost 1 base and the J gene lost 11 bases, with 11 bases spanning the gap. From germline, CDR1 is SQVTM and CDR2 ANQGSEA. The CDR3 runs to 11 residues. The DNA of the CDR3 is TGCAGCGTTGAAGGGGGGAAAAGGGCTTTCTTT. Residues: CSVEGGKRAFF.